The clone carrying this T cell receptor (beta chain) was observed a few times. This record belongs to a study of blood T cells in healthy people across ages. PCR was performed a second time for about 7 to 12 cycles using a sample-barcoded 5' primer and a J-beta primer mix. Via MiXCR, TCRdb re-called the 5' RACE reads, giving one row per CDR3 protein. The sample holds around 1,800,000 distinct CDR3 sequences, approximately 40% seen once. Per the germline V gene, CDR1 is LNHNV and CDR2 is YYDKDF (reference sequence). This CDR3 has 16 residues. Trimming cost V 4 bases and J 8 bases, with 20 bases left between them.

Sequenced input: blood. The clonotype originates from a human donor in good health. The rearrangement joins TRBV15 to TRBJ1-4, with a weak D call TRBD1 (5 bases). As DNA, the CDR3 is TGTGCCACCAGCATCCCATCACAGGTCGTTGAGGAAAAACTGTTTTTT. Amino acids: CATSIPSQVVEEKLFF. The whole variable domain, remainder taken from reference TRBV15 and TRBJ1-4, is DAMVIQNPRYQVTQFGKPVTLSCSQTLNHNVMYWYQQKSSQAPKLLFHYYDKDFNNEADTPDNFQSRRPNTSFCFLDIRSPGLGDTAMYLCATSIPSQVVEEKLFFGSGTQLSVL.